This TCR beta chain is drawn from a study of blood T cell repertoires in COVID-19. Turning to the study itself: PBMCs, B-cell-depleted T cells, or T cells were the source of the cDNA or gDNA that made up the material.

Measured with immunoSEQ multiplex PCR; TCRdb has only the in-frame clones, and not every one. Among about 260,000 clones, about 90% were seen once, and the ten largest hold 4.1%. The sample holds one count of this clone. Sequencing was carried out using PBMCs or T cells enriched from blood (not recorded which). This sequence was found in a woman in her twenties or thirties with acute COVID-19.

CDR3 coding DNA: TGTGCCACCAGTGATTTAGCGGGAGCGGAGAATGAGCAGTTCTTC. Residues: CATSDLAGAENEQFF. The J gene is TRBJ2-1, the V gene TRBV24-1, with 8 bases lining up with TRBD2. Germline assignment: CDR1 KGHDR and CDR2 SFDVKD. Trimming took 1 base from V and 7 from J; bases not matched to a gene: 5. CDR3 size: 15 residues.